This is a list of T cell receptor beta chains from one sample in a study of blood T cell repertoires in COVID-19. Produced via immunoSEQ multiplex PCR; TCRdb's table is partial and in-frame only. The sample yields tens of thousands of clones, around 92% seen once. Sequenced input: peripheral blood. Receptors were obtained from an elderly woman with acute or convalescent COVID-19. CDR3s include the opening cysteine and the closing phenylalanine or tryptophan. D genes are given only for firm matches. Rows may omit the clone size; those that give it use once, few, many or a size class.

cdr3_nt,cdr3_aa,j_call,v_call,clone_size,d_call
TGTGCCTGGAGGTCCCCAGGGGACGCTGAAGCTTTCTTT,CAWRSPGDAEAFF,TRBJ1-1,TRBV30,NA,NA
TGTGCCAGCAGCCCCTCTCTATTGTCCACTGAAGCTTTCTTT,CASSPSLLSTEAFF,TRBJ1-1,TRBV7-3,NA,NA
TGTGCCAGCAGCGTTGGACAGGGCTATGGCTACACCTTC,CASSVGQGYGYTF,TRBJ1-2,TRBV7-9,NA,TRBD1
TGTGCCAGCAGCGTAGCAAGCTATACTGAGCAGTTCTTC,CASSVASYTEQFF,TRBJ2-1,TRBV9,NA,NA
TGTGCCAGCAGCTTGATTTGGACTAGCGGGTTGCCAGATACGCAGTATTTT,CASSLIWTSGLPDTQYF,TRBJ2-3,TRBV7-9,NA,TRBD2
TGTGCCAGCAGCTTATCGGACAGTGTCGATGAGCAGTTCTTC,CASSLSDSVDEQFF,TRBJ2-1,TRBV7-8,NA,NA
TGTGCCAGCAGCCACCCCCGGACTAGCGGGGAGACCCAGTACTTC,CASSHPRTSGETQYF,TRBJ2-5,TRBV6-5,NA,TRBD2
TGTGCCCGTAACGAACAGGGGGGGAATGAAAAACTGTTTTTT,CARNEQGGNEKLFF,TRBJ1-4,TRBV30,NA,TRBD1
TGTGCCAGAAGCTCCGGCACTGAAGCTTTCTTT,CARSSGTEAFF,TRBJ1-1,TRBV5-3,NA,NA
TGTGCCAGCAGTGAAGGGGGGTCCTCATATAGCAATCAGCCCCAGCATTTT,CASSEGGSSYSNQPQHF,TRBJ1-5,TRBV25-1,NA,NA
TGTGCCAGCTCACCAGAAGGACCCGGGATTAGTTCACCCCTCCACTTT,CASSPEGPGISSPLHF,TRBJ1-6,TRBV18,NA,NA
TGTGCCTGGGTTGTGGGGACAGGGCGGACTGAAGCTTTCTTT,CAWVVGTGRTEAFF,TRBJ1-1,TRBV30,NA,TRBD1
TGCGCCAGTCAACGAACAGGGGGTGGGTACACTGAAGCTTTCTTT,CASQRTGGGYTEAFF,TRBJ1-1,TRBV5-1,NA,TRBD1
TGTGCCAGCAGTGAAGCGGCAGGGGCCTCCTACGAGCAGTACTTC,CASSEAAGASYEQYF,TRBJ2-7,TRBV2,NA,NA
TGTGCCAGCAGCCAGTTTCAAGCGGGGGGCGCAGATACGCAGTATTTT,CASSQFQAGGADTQYF,TRBJ2-3,TRBV3-1/TRBV3-2,once,TRBD2
TGTGCCAGCAGCCTAGCGGGGGGTGAATACAATGAGCAGTTCTTC,CASSLAGGEYNEQFF,TRBJ2-1,TRBV3-1/TRBV3-2,NA,TRBD2
TGTGCCAGCAGCCGAGACAGGGGGAGGGAGACCCAGTACTTC,CASSRDRGRETQYF,TRBJ2-5,TRBV6-6,NA,TRBD1
TGTGCCAGCAGCTCTAGCTGGGACAGGACTCAGCCCCAGCATTTT,CASSSSWDRTQPQHF,TRBJ1-5,TRBV3-1/TRBV3-2,NA,TRBD1
TGTGCCATCAGTGGGTTTGGGGGCGATACGCAGTATTTT,CAISGFGGDTQYF,TRBJ2-3,TRBV10-3,NA,NA
TGTGCCAGCAGCACTAGCGGGGATACGCAGTATTTT,CASSTSGDTQYF,TRBJ2-3,TRBV25-1,NA,TRBD2
TGTGCCAGCAGCATAGGGACACTCCCCTCGGGGGCTTTCTTT,CASSIGTLPSGAFF,TRBJ1-1,TRBV28,NA,NA
TGTGCCAGCAGCGTAGATCAGGGCGGAAACACCATATATTTT,CASSVDQGGNTIYF,TRBJ1-3,TRBV9,NA,NA
TGTGCCAGCAGCGACCGGGACATCACAATGTTTTTT,CASSDRDITMFF,TRBJ1-4,TRBV28,once,NA
TGTGCCAGCAGTCAGGGGCAGAACACTGAAGCTTTCTTT,CASSQGQNTEAFF,TRBJ1-1,TRBV28,NA,NA
TGTGCCAGCAGCGTAGGCACAGGGTCTGGAAACACCATATATTTT,CASSVGTGSGNTIYF,TRBJ1-3,TRBV9,NA,NA
TGCGCCAGCAGCCAAGGTCCCCAGAACACCGGGGAGCTGTTTTTT,CASSQGPQNTGELFF,TRBJ2-2,TRBV4-3,once,NA
TGTGCCAGCACGCCCCGGACAGCGCGGGACACCGGGGAGCTGTTTTTT,CASTPRTARDTGELFF,TRBJ2-2,TRBV7-9,few,NA
TGTGCCAGCTCACCCTCAGGGACAATCTACGAGCAGTACTTC,CASSPSGTIYEQYF,TRBJ2-7,TRBV18,NA,NA
TGTGCCAGCACACCGGACAAGGCGAACACCGGGGAGCTGTTTTTT,CASTPDKANTGELFF,TRBJ2-2,TRBV18,NA,NA
TGCGCCAGCAGCCTCCATTTGACAGTTGCCCAACAGTTCTTC,CASSLHLTVAQQFF,TRBJ2-1,TRBV4-1,NA,NA
TGTGCCAGCAGTTACTGGACAGGGGGCTCCTACGAGCAGTACTTC,CASSYWTGGSYEQYF,TRBJ2-7,TRBV6-2/TRBV6-3,NA,TRBD1
TGCGCCAGCAGCCCTGACAGGGCCGGTGGCGGCTACACCTTC,CASSPDRAGGGYTF,TRBJ1-2,TRBV5-1,NA,TRBD1
TGTGCCAGCAGCTTAGATGGCGGGGGGCGACGGTTGTTATACCAAGAGACCCAGTACTTC,CASSLDGGGRRLLYQETQYF,TRBJ2-5,TRBV11-2,NA,TRBD2
TGTGCCAGCAGTGAAGGAGGAAGACAGGGAAACCTTAATGAAAAACTGTTTTTT,CASSEGGRQGNLNEKLFF,TRBJ1-4,TRBV6-1,NA,TRBD1
TGTGCCAGCTCACCAGGGGACACCGGGGAAAAACTGTTTTTT,CASSPGDTGEKLFF,TRBJ1-4,TRBV18,few,NA
TGCGCCAGCAGCCAAGATGGGGGGAGTTCACCCCTCCACTTT,CASSQDGGSSPLHF,TRBJ1-6,TRBV4-1,NA,NA
TGCGCCAGCAGCTTGGAACTCGAAGAGACCCAGTACTTC,CASSLELEETQYF,TRBJ2-5,TRBV5-1,NA,NA
TGCGCCAGCAGCCAAGACGGAACTAGCGGGGGCACAGATACGCAGTATTTT,CASSQDGTSGGTDTQYF,TRBJ2-3,TRBV4-1,NA,TRBD2
TGCGCCAGCAGCTTGGGACAGGGGTTCTACGAGCAGTACTTC,CASSLGQGFYEQYF,TRBJ2-7,TRBV5-1,NA,TRBD1
TGTGCCAGTAGTATAGAGTCGGGGGGGCCAGGTGAGCAGTTCTTC,CASSIESGGPGEQFF,TRBJ2-1,TRBV19,once,TRBD2
TGCGCCAGCAGCTCAGGGGCCGCCGCGTCGGCTGTGGAAGCTTTCTTT,CASSSGAAASAVEAFF,TRBJ1-1,TRBV5-1,NA,NA
TGCGCCAGCAGCTCGCTAGCGGGGGGGCCGAATGAGCAGTTCTTC,CASSSLAGGPNEQFF,TRBJ2-1,TRBV5-1,NA,TRBD2
TGTGCCAGCAAAGCCGGACGGCTAGCGGGCCGTGGGGATTACAATGAGCAGTTCTTC,CASKAGRLAGRGDYNEQFF,TRBJ2-1,TRBV27,NA,TRBD2
TGTGCCAGCAGTTACACAGGAGAAAAACTGTTTTTT,CASSYTGEKLFF,TRBJ1-4,TRBV6-5,NA,NA
TGTGCCAGCAGTAGCAGACAGCTCAGGGCGTTCTTC,CASSSRQLRAFF,TRBJ2-1,TRBV7-9,once,NA
TGTGCCAGCAGTCTACTAGGGGGGGGGAGAGGAAACACCATATATTTT,CASSLLGGGRGNTIYF,TRBJ1-3,TRBV28,NA,NA
TGTGCCAGTAGTACTAGCGGGGGGCGGACCGGGGAGCTGTTTTTT,CASSTSGGRTGELFF,TRBJ2-2,TRBV19,NA,TRBD2
TGTGCCAGCAGTTACTCGACTATGGACGGGAACACTGAAGCTTTCTTT,CASSYSTMDGNTEAFF,TRBJ1-1,TRBV6-6,once,NA
TGTGCCAGCAGCTTAGATCGGGAGGGGCATGAAGCTTTCTTT,CASSLDREGHEAFF,TRBJ1-1,TRBV11-3,NA,NA
TGCAGCGTTTATGGGACTAGCGAGCAGTTCTTC,CSVYGTSEQFF,TRBJ2-1,TRBV29-1,NA,TRBD2